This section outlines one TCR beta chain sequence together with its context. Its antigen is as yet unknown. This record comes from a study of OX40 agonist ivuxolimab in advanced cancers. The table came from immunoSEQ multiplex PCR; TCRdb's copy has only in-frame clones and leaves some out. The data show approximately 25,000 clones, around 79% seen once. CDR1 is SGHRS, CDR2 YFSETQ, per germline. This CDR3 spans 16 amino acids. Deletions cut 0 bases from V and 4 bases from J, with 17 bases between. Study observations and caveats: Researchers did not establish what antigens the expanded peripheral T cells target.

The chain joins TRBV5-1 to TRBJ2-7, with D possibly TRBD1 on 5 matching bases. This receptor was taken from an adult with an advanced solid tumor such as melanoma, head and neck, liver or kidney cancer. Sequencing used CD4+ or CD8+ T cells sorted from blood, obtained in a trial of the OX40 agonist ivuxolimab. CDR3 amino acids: CASSLAQGLVRYEQYF. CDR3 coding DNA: TGCGCCAGCAGCTTGGCCCAGGGCTTAGTTCGTTACGAGCAGTACTTC.